This TCR beta chain was observed in a study of T cell changes during pregnancy in multiple sclerosis. Germline values: CDR1 SGHTA, CDR2 FQGNSA. The junction had 6 bases not matched to a gene; V was cut back by 2 bases and J by 0 bases. The CDR3 spans 16 residues. TCRdb keeps only in-frame clones here, not all; method: immunoSEQ multiplex PCR. The sample yields more than 9,000 clones, around 89% seen once. The J gene is TRBJ2-7, the V gene TRBV7-2; 8 bases are a match to TRBD1. The receptor was derived from a female donor in good health, enrolled as a control in a pregnancy study. This specimen consisted of CD8+ T cells from peripheral blood mononuclear cells, obtained in the first trimester of pregnancy. This CDR3 reads CASSLFPRGRSYEQYF. The CDR3 bases are TGTGCCAGCAGCTTATTTCCCAGGGGGCGCTCCTACGAGCAGTACTTC.